The subject of this entry is one T cell receptor (beta chain). The record originates from a study of blood T cell repertoires in COVID-19. About the research overall: From T cells, B-cell-depleted T cells, or PBMCs came the material, which was cDNA or gDNA.

Original processing notes: How many nucleated cells were present was estimated from reference gene primer amplification. The protocol was immunoSEQ multiplex PCR, while the TCRdb copy is restricted to in-frame clones and leaves out a portion. V and J calls and clone size come straight from that table; D and trimming were deduced from the DNA. The sample has some 77,000 clones, roughly 85% seen once. Germline V CDR1 and CDR2: SNHLY, FYNNEI. V lost 5 bases, J lost 6 bases, and 14 bases lay in between. The CDR3 spans 13 residues. The material sequenced was peripheral blood. The origin of this receptor is a man younger than 40 with acute or convalescent COVID-19. The chain joins TRBV2 to TRBJ2-7; D perhaps matches TRBD1 (6 bases). The CDR3 DNA sequence: TGTGCCAGCAGTTTAACAGGGTTAAGCGAGCAGTACTTC. Its protein is CASSLTGLSEQYF.